The 30 T cell receptor beta chains in this list originate from one sample, sequenced in a study of blood T cell repertoires in COVID-19 (dated by TCRdb to 2018 to 2021). Library construction relied on the immunoSEQ multiplex PCR assay. What TCRdb holds here is the immuneACCESS table cut down to in-frame rearrangements. Part of the clones is not present; checked against another copy, under half of the missing clones reflect an unresolved V gene, and the others are unexplained. The sample data list a few hundred thousand clones, and 65% to 90% of these were observed just once. About 12% of the sample goes to the ten largest clones. The sequenced sample was peripheral blood. The source is a woman aged 65 to 85 with COVID-19, enrolled during active disease.

The chain combines TRBV27 with TRBJ2-1; 7 bases match TRBD2. The CDR3 consists of 14 residues. The V segment lost 6 bases and the J segment 4 bases; nucleotides outside the gene matches: 6. Germline-derived CDR1 and CDR2 are MNHEY and SMNVEV (reference sequence). CDR3 sequence: CASSPGGSYNEQFF. CDR3 sequence (DNA): TGTGCCAGCAGCCCTGGCGGGAGTTACAATGAGCAGTTCTTC.

V and J are TRBV12-3 or TRBV12-4 and TRBJ1-2, with a tentative D call TRBD1 (5 bases). The CDR3 totals 13 residues. Trimming removed 2 bases at V and 4 bases at J, with 8 bases between. The CDR3 nucleotides are TGTGCCAGCAGTTTAAGCCAGGGCTATGGCTACACCTTC. Protein product: CASSLSQGYGYTF.

The rearrangement uses TRBV3-1 (or the pseudogene TRBV3-2) and TRBJ2-1; TRBD2 matches 8 bases. The germline V gene encodes CDR1 LGHDT and CDR2 YNNKEL (reference sequence). The ends lost 4 bases at V and 1 base at J; junction bases unmatched: 3. CDR3 size: 15 residues. The CDR3 is CASSRLATSYNEQFF. CDR3 nucleotides: TGTGCCAGCAGCCGACTAGCGACTTCCTACAATGAGCAGTTCTTC.

This chain joins TRBV3-1 (or the pseudogene TRBV3-2) and TRBJ1-2, with D perhaps matching TRBD1 (6 bases). The CDR3 is 13 amino acids. V was trimmed by 5 bases and J by 6 bases, leaving 13 bases between them. Germline V CDR1 and CDR2: LGHDT, YNNKEL (reference sequence). The CDR3 reads CASSFRGGDGYTF. CDR3 bases: TGTGCCAGCAGCTTCCGAGGGGGGGATGGCTACACCTTC.

The chain joins TRBV29-1 to TRBJ2-5; D is possibly TRBD1 (5 bases). CDR1 is SQVTM, CDR2 ANQGSEA, per germline. The CDR3 has 14 residues. The V gene lost 2 bases and the J gene lost 6 bases, with 16 bases spanning the gap. The CDR3 sequence: CSVEWQGRGQTQYF. CDR3 sequence (DNA): TGCAGCGTTGAATGGCAGGGAAGGGGTCAGACCCAGTACTTC.

The V and J genes are TRBV2 and TRBJ1-2, with 7 bases matching TRBD1. The CDR3 covers 13 residues. J gave up 8 bases and V 9 bases, and 12 bases lay outside the gene matches. Germline V lookup: CDR1 SNHLY, CDR2 FYNNEI. As DNA, the CDR3 is TGTGCCAGTTACCTAGACAGGGTGGGCGGCTACACCTTC. This codes for CASYLDRVGGYTF. The full variable domain, rest sourced from reference TRBV2 and TRBJ1-2, is EPEVTQTPSHQVTQMGQEVILRCVPISNHLYFYWYRQILGQKVEFLVSFYNNEISEKSEIFDDQFSVERPDGSNFTLKIRSTKLEDSAMYFCASYLDRVGGYTFGSGTRLTVV.

CDR3 in amino acids: CASKDTGGSGNTIYF. CDR3 sequence (DNA): TGCGCCAGCAAGGATACGGGGGGGTCTGGAAACACCATATATTTT. This chain uses TRBV5-1 with TRBJ1-3; D is perhaps TRBD1 (5 bases). The germline V gene encodes CDR1 SGHRS and CDR2 YFSETQ. There are 15 residues in the CDR3. The ends were cut back, 6 bases at V and 1 base at J, with 14 bases in the middle. Filled out from reference TRBV5-1 and TRBJ1-3, the complete variable domain reads KAGVTQTPRYLIKTRGQQVTLSCSPISGHRSVSWYQQTPGQGLQFLFEYFSETQRNKGNFPGRFSGRQFSNSRSEMNVSTLELGDSALYLCASKDTGGSGNTIYFGEGSWLTVV.

The genes are TRBV27 and TRBJ1-1; TRBD1 agrees at 10 bases. This CDR3 has 15 residues. Trimming at V came to 6 bases and at J to 0 bases, leaving 4 bases not matched to a gene. Germline assignment: CDR1 MNHEY and CDR2 SMNVEV (reference sequence). The DNA for the CDR3 is TGTGCCAGCAGAGGACAGGGGGGCCTGAACACTGAAGCTTTCTTT. Translation gives CASRGQGGLNTEAFF.

This clone has a single count. The chain links TRBV5-5 to TRBJ2-6; D possibly corresponds to TRBD1 (6 bases). V was pared by 2 bases and J by 2 bases, with 11 bases between. The CDR3 is made up of 16 amino acids. The germline gives CDR1 SGHKS, CDR2 YYEKEE (reference sequence). The CDR3 here is CASSLTGSAGANVLTF. As DNA, the CDR3 is TGTGCCAGCAGCTTAACAGGGAGCGCTGGGGCCAACGTCCTGACTTTC.

The chain has TRBV11-2 and TRBJ2-6; tentatively, D is TRBD1 (6 bases). Germline assignment: CDR1 SGHAT and CDR2 FQNNGV. The V end was cut by 0 bases, the J end by 0 bases, with 18 bases between. The CDR3 sequence is 20 residues long. The CDR3 region has the DNA TGTGCCAGCAGCTTAGACCCGCACTTCGGGGACAACTCTGGGGCCAACGTCCTGACTTTC. Translation: CASSLDPHFGDNSGANVLTF.

The rearrangement joins TRBV11-2 to TRBJ2-2, with a tentative D call TRBD2 (5 bases). The length of the CDR3 is 12 residues. CDR1 is SGHAT, CDR2 FQNNGV, per germline. V gave up 5 bases and J gave up 6 bases, with 7 bases separating them. The CDR3 loop reads CASSRRPGELFF. CDR3 coding DNA: TGTGCCAGCAGCCGGAGGCCCGGGGAGCTGTTTTTT.

This clone appeared a few times. The chain has TRBV6-5 and TRBJ1-2; D not resolved. Trimming left V 1 base short and J 2 bases short, with 11 bases between. Germline V CDR1 and CDR2: MNHEY, SVGAGI. The CDR3 runs to 15 residues. The CDR3 nucleotides read TGTGCCAGCAGTTACTTCGCCGGGATAAACTATGGCTACACCTTC. This sequence encodes CASSYFAGINYGYTF.

This chain links TRBV19 with TRBJ2-7; no reliable D call. The CDR3 sequence is 15 residues long. The ends were cut back, 1 base at V and 4 bases at J, with 14 bases in the middle. From germline, CDR1 is LNHDA and CDR2 SQIVND (reference sequence). This CDR3 is CASSIVVTTLYEQYF. In DNA, the CDR3 is TGTGCCAGTAGTATAGTTGTAACTACCTTATACGAGCAGTACTTC.

This clone was recorded once. The chain is built from TRBV27 and TRBJ1-5; maybe TRBD1 (5 bases). The germline CDR1 and CDR2 sequences are MNHEY and SMNVEV (reference sequence). V was pared by 3 bases and J by 2 bases, with 14 bases between. The CDR3 contains 16 residues. The CDR3 loop is CASSLAGGVGNQPQHF. The CDR3 nucleotides are TGTGCCAGCAGTTTGGCGGGGGGGGTGGGCAATCAGCCCCAGCATTTT.

The chain employs TRBV10-3 and TRBJ2-1, with 10 bases that match TRBD1. Unmatched junction bases numbered 8, after V lost 2 bases and J lost 10 bases. CDR1 is ENHRY and CDR2 is SYGVKD in the germline V gene. This CDR3 comprises 15 residues. The CDR3 region is CAISEPGTGAREQFF. In DNA form, the CDR3 reads TGTGCCATCAGTGAGCCCGGGACAGGGGCAAGGGAGCAGTTCTTC.

The rearrangement uses TRBV30 and TRBJ2-7, with 10 nucleotides matching TRBD2. Germline V CDR1 and CDR2: GTSNPN, SVGIG (reference sequence). This CDR3 comprises 13 residues. J gave up 6 bases and V 5 bases, and 7 bases lay outside the gene matches. The CDR3 DNA sequence: TGTGCCTGGGCAAGCGGGGGGGCCCCCGAGCAGTACTTC. Amino acid sequence: CAWASGGAPEQYF.

The chain uses TRBV5-4 and TRBJ1-1, with 7 positions matching TRBD1. V was clipped by 6 bases and J by 0 bases; unmatched bases: 8. The CDR3 extends over 15 amino acids. Germline V gene data show CDR1 as SGHNT and CDR2 as YYREEE (reference sequence). CDR3 coding DNA: TGTGCCAGCACCAAGACAGGGCCGATGAACACTGAAGCTTTCTTT. It yields the protein CASTKTGPMNTEAFF.

J is TRBJ2-7 and V is TRBV24-1; 8 bases line up with TRBD1. Germline lookup yields CDR1 KGHDR and CDR2 SFDVKD. The CDR3 loop spans 15 amino acids. The V segment lost 5 bases and the J segment 7 bases; nucleotides outside the gene matches: 12. The CDR3 loop reads CATSGRTGSEGEQYF. CDR3 DNA: TGTGCCACCAGTGGCCGGACAGGGAGTGAGGGAGAGCAGTACTTC.

The chain couples TRBV5-1 to TRBJ1-1; D ambiguous. The germline gives CDR1 SGHRS, CDR2 YFSETQ. V dropped 0 bases and J dropped 8 bases, with 11 bases sitting between them. The CDR3 is made up of 13 amino acids. Here the CDR3 DNA reads TGCGCCAGCAGCTTGGCCTCGAGCGGGGAAGCTTTCTTT. Its translation is CASSLASSGEAFF.

The chain links TRBV6-5 to TRBJ2-5, with 8 bases aligning to TRBD1. V lost 6 bases and J lost 3; bases outside the gene matches: 3. Germline CDR1 reads MNHEY; CDR2 reads SVGAGI. The CDR3 totals 13 residues. The DNA for the CDR3 is TGTGCCAGCAGACGGACAGGGAAAGAGACCCAGTACTTC. Translating gives CASRRTGKETQYF.

The V call is TRBV11-2, the J call TRBJ1-5; the D gene is possibly TRBD1 (6 bases). V was shortened by 5 bases and J by 5 bases, with 10 bases between the two germline ends. Germline CDR1 SGHAT, CDR2 FQNNGV. The CDR3 spans 13 residues. CDR3 DNA sequence: TGTGCCAGCAGCGCGCACAGGGATCAGCCCCAGCATTTT. Amino acids: CASSAHRDQPQHF. Together with reference TRBV11-2 and TRBJ1-5, the CDR3 gives the full variable domain: EAGVAQSPRYKIIEKRQSVAFWCNPISGHATLYWYQQILGQGPKLLIQFQNNGVVDDSQLPKDRFSAERLKGVDSTLKIQPAKLEDSAVYLCASSAHRDQPQHFGDGTRLSIL.

V is TRBV6-5 and J is TRBJ2-2, with D uncertain. The CDR3 extends over 13 amino acids. V lost 0 bases and J lost 6, with 5 bases in between. Germline V gene data show CDR1 as MNHEY and CDR2 as SVGAGI. DNA of the CDR3: TGTGCCAGCAGTTACTCGGCCCCCGGGGAGCTGTTTTTT. It translates to CASSYSAPGELFF.

The rearrangement links TRBV3-1 (or the pseudogene TRBV3-2) to TRBJ1-6, with 8 bases that match TRBD1. From germline, CDR1 is LGHDT and CDR2 YNNKEL (reference sequence). The CDR3 is 15 amino acids. V trimming: 4 bases; J trimming: 9 bases; junction bases outside the gene matches: 8. The CDR3 sequence is CASSPQTGEGSPLHF. DNA for the CDR3: TGTGCCAGCAGCCCTCAGACAGGGGAGGGTTCACCCCTCCACTTT.

This chain uses TRBV24-1 with TRBJ1-1; perhaps TRBD1 as D (6 bases). Trimming took 5 bases from V and 1 from J, leaving 13 bases between them. The CDR3 spans 15 residues. Germline V gives CDR1 KGHDR, CDR2 SFDVKD. The CDR3 coding sequence is TGTGCCACCAGTGCCGGGGACACCGGGAACACTGAAGCTTTCTTT. Its translation: CATSAGDTGNTEAFF.

The CDR3: CASSETARYNEQFF. In nucleotides, the CDR3 is TGTGCCAGCAGTGAAACAGCTCGCTACAATGAGCAGTTCTTC. The chain couples TRBV2 to TRBJ2-1; D gene uncertain. The length of the CDR3 is 14 residues. V was trimmed by 2 bases and J by 3 bases, leaving 8 bases between them. CDR1 is SNHLY and CDR2 is FYNNEI in the germline V gene.

V gene TRBV24-1 combines with J gene TRBJ2-5, with D perhaps matching TRBD1 (6 bases). Trimming took off 9 bases at V and 4 bases at J, with 20 bases between the two ends. The CDR3 sequence is 15 residues long. In germline, CDR1 is KGHDR, CDR2 SFDVKD. This CDR3 reads CATRSGTGLGETQYF. The CDR3 DNA reads TGTGCCACCCGGTCGGGTACAGGGCTGGGAGAGACCCAGTACTTC.

This clone came up a few times. The V and J genes are TRBV7-3 and TRBJ2-2; the D is unclear. The CDR3 loop spans 14 amino acids. Deletions cut 5 bases from V and 1 base from J, with 8 bases between. Per the germline V gene, CDR1 is SGHTA and CDR2 is FQGTGA. As DNA, the CDR3 is TGTGCCAGCAGCCCTAACCTGAACACCGGGGAGCTGTTTTTT. It yields the protein CASSPNLNTGELFF.

This chain links TRBV6-1 with TRBJ1-1; D uncertain. Germline V gene data show CDR1 as MNHNS and CDR2 as SASEGT. Between the trimmed V and J ends, which lost 3 bases and 3 bases, there was a span of 11 bases. This CDR3 has 14 amino acids. The CDR3: CASSDRSKDTEAFF. In nucleotides, the CDR3 is TGTGCCAGCAGTGACAGATCCAAAGACACTGAAGCTTTCTTT.

This clone showed up just a few times. This chain links TRBV5-3 with TRBJ1-2, with TRBD1 matching over 7 bases. TRBV5-3 is an ORF, and what it does is uncertain. The CDR3 loop spans 15 amino acids. Trimming at V came to 6 bases and at J to 5 bases, leaving 13 bases not matched to a gene. The CDR3 nucleotides read TGTGCCAGAAAATTAGCGAACGGGACAGCGTATGGCTACACCTTC. It specifies CARKLANGTAYGYTF.

This clone was recorded a few times. This sequence joins TRBV2 and TRBJ2-3; D is undetermined. This CDR3 region has 15 residues. With 6 bases removed from V and 2 bases from J, the gap between germline ends came to 15 bases. Germline CDR1 is SNHLY and CDR2 is FYNNEI. In DNA form, the CDR3 reads TGTGCCAGCAGGTTTCAACCTCCTACCACAGATACGCAGTATTTT. It is translated as CASRFQPPTTDTQYF.